This T cell receptor (beta chain) is from a study of T cell changes during pregnancy in multiple sclerosis. CDR1 LNHNV and CDR2 YYDKDF come from the germline V gene (reference sequence). Trimming cost V 3 bases and J 2 bases, with 11 bases left between them. This CDR3 has 15 amino acids. Libraries were prepared by immunoSEQ multiplex PCR; TCRdb keeps only in-frame clonotypes and omits some of them. Counted here are about 38,000 clones, roughly nine tenths occurring once; the ten biggest clones make up about 5.9%. V usage is TRBV15 and J usage is TRBJ1-5; unclear D gene. Sample: CD8+ T cells from peripheral blood mononuclear cells, taken in the second trimester of pregnancy. This receptor was taken from a female donor with multiple sclerosis, enrolled in a pregnancy study. The CDR3 loop is CATSSPGSGNQPQHF. The CDR3 DNA reads TGTGCCACCAGCAGCCCGGGATCGGGCAATCAGCCCCAGCATTTT.